The clone carrying this TCR beta chain was seen at least ten times. The library was built for alpha chains, so this beta chain is an off-target read and its size means little. This specimen belongs to a study of spatial heterogeneity in lung cancer. The sample's time point: sample taken at primary tumor resection. Unsorted whole RNA samples from tumor, nontumor lung or frozen PBMC were sequenced. Unique molecular identifiers, one per molecule, were present on every TCR cDNA molecule. TCRdb ran MiXCR on the 5' RACE reads and lists one entry per CDR3 protein. Among approximately 12,000 distinct CDR3 sequences listed, around 5.2% were seen once. The germline V and J ends were trimmed by 3 bases and 6 bases, with 11 bases remaining between them. The CDR3 loop spans 14 amino acids.

Specimen: lung tumor tissue, collected at surgery. The clonotype comes from a human donor with early-stage non-small cell lung cancer. The chain uses TRBV12-3 or TRBV12-4 and TRBJ2-2; the D call may be TRBD1 or TRBD2 (5 bases each). In DNA, the CDR3 is TGTGCCAGCAGTTTCCTAAGAGGGGCCGGGGAGCTGTTTTTT. This gives the protein CASSFLRGAGELFF.